This is a list of T cell receptor beta chains from one sample in a study of shared clonotypes between healthy human individuals. Produced via immunoSEQ multiplex PCR; TCRdb's table is partial and in-frame only. The table shows about 1.1 million clones, with approximately 80% occurring only once. Sequencing used memory CD4+ T cells from PBMCs. These receptors all stem from a man aged 18 to 29 in good health. Some clones in this sample may be carry-over from other donors' samples. Each CDR3 is given with its conserved first and last residue. Each record gives: D gene, J gene, V gene, clone size, CDR3 protein, CDR3 DNA. The D gene is left open where the match is weak. The size of a clone is reported for some rows only, either as once, few or many, or as a class for expanded clones.

.,TRBJ2-2,TRBV4-3,.,CASSQYFKGGTGELFF,TGCGCCAGCAGCCAGTACTTCAAGGGTGGGACCGGGGAGCTGTTTTTT
.,TRBJ1-2,TRBV6-4,.,CASSENRNYGYTF,TGTGCCAGCAGTGAGAACCGTAACTATGGCTACACCTTC
TRBD2,TRBJ2-3,TRBV9,once,CASSGVSGAGTDTQYF,TGTGCCAGCAGCGGTGTTAGCGGGGCGGGGACAGATACGCAGTATTTT
.,TRBJ2-7,TRBV30,.,CAWSRRTYEQYF,TGTGCCTGGAGTAGGCGGACCTACGAGCAGTACTTC
.,TRBJ2-7,TRBV7-2,.,CASSPLASNRAYEQYF,TGTGCCAGCAGCCCCTTAGCGTCGAACCGGGCCTACGAGCAGTACTTC
.,TRBJ1-2,TRBV25-1,.,CASSASVYYGYTF,TGTGCCAGCAGTGCATCGGTCTACTATGGCTACACCTTC
.,TRBJ2-3,TRBV10-3,few,CAISPWTGQFTDTQYF,TGTGCCATCAGCCCTTGGACGGGGCAGTTTACAGATACGCAGTATTTT
TRBD2,TRBJ2-1,TRBV6-1,.,CASTATSYEQFF,TGTGCCAGCACCGCGACTAGCTATGAGCAGTTCTTC
TRBD2,TRBJ2-1,TRBV7-3,.,CASSVAGELHNEQFF,TGTGCCAGCAGCGTAGCGGGAGAGCTCCACAATGAGCAGTTCTTC
TRBD1,TRBJ2-7,TRBV4-1,once,CASSHPGTAYEQYF,TGCGCCAGCAGCCACCCCGGGACAGCCTACGAGCAGTACTTC
.,TRBJ2-1,TRBV30,.,CAWSRANEQFF,TGTGCCTGGAGTAGAGCGAATGAGCAGTTCTTC
.,TRBJ2-3,TRBV5-1,.,CASSLVRISTDTQYF,TGCGCCAGCAGCTTGGTTAGGATTAGCACAGATACGCAGTATTTT
.,TRBJ1-6,TRBV2,.,CASSPESSYNSPLHF,TGTGCCAGCAGTCCAGAGAGCTCCTATAATTCACCCCTCCACTTT
TRBD1,TRBJ2-5,TRBV30,.,CAWSATGTEETQYF,TGTGCCTGGAGTGCCACCGGGACAGAAGAGACCCAGTACTTC
TRBD2,TRBJ2-7,TRBV27,.,CASSSTGLAGGAYEQYF,TGTGCCAGCAGTTCCACGGGACTAGCGGGTGGGGCCTACGAGCAGTACTTC
.,TRBJ1-1,TRBV13,.,CASSRGRDLLGTEAFF,TGTGCCAGCAGCCGGGGCAGGGACCTGCTCGGCACTGAAGCTTTCTTT
.,TRBJ1-1,TRBV10-3,.,CAISGGINTEAFF,TGTGCCATCAGTGGAGGAATAAACACTGAAGCTTTCTTT
TRBD1,TRBJ1-5,TRBV5-6,.,CASSLGTGSYQPQHF,TGTGCCAGCAGCTTAGGGACAGGGTCCTATCAGCCCCAGCATTTT
.,TRBJ2-7,TRBV7-2,.,CASSSPGYYEQYF,TGTGCCAGCAGCTCCCCGGGGTACTACGAGCAGTACTTC
TRBD1,TRBJ2-2,TRBV27,.,CASSRTGGYTGELFF,TGTGCCAGCAGTAGAACAGGGGGCTACACCGGGGAGCTGTTTTTT
.,TRBJ2-7,TRBV10-1,.,CTSWKSGTYEQYF,TGCACCAGCTGGAAGTCCGGAACCTACGAGCAGTACTTC
.,TRBJ1-2,TRBV20-1,.,CSAREDYGYTF,TGCAGTGCGAGGGAAGACTATGGCTACACCTTC
.,TRBJ1-2,TRBV28,few,CASSLTLYGYTF,TGTGCCAGCAGTTTGACCCTCTATGGCTACACCTTC
TRBD2,TRBJ2-1,TRBV6-1,once,CASSEGASGNNEQFF,TGTGCCAGCAGTGAAGGAGCTAGCGGGAACAATGAGCAGTTCTTC
.,TRBJ2-7,TRBV7-9,.,CASSSETRPNYEQYF,TGTGCCAGCAGCTCCGAGACCAGACCGAACTACGAGCAGTACTTC
.,TRBJ1-5,TRBV30,few,CAWSVRGGNQPQHF,TGTGCCTGGAGTGTACGGGGCGGGAATCAGCCCCAGCATTTT
.,TRBJ2-3,TRBV19,many,CASSAYRVKTDTQYF,TGTGCCAGTAGTGCCTACAGGGTCAAGACAGATACGCAGTATTTT
TRBD1,TRBJ2-5,TRBV5-4,.,CASSLAVTGVTETQYF,TGTGCCAGCAGCTTGGCCGTAACAGGGGTTACGGAGACCCAGTACTTC
TRBD1,TRBJ1-3,TRBV4-1,.,CASSRIGTGSSGNTIYF,TGCGCCAGCAGCCGCATCGGGACAGGGAGCTCTGGAAACACCATATATTTT
TRBD2,TRBJ2-7,TRBV18,few,CASSPPASGRNSKRSEQYF,TGTGCCAGCTCACCACCGGCTAGCGGGAGAAATAGCAAGCGAAGCGAGCAGTACTTC
.,TRBJ2-7,TRBV5-6,.,CASSLNAGTYEQYF,TGTGCCAGCAGCTTGAACGCAGGAACCTACGAGCAGTACTTC
.,TRBJ2-7,TRBV11-2,.,CASSLVLGSYEQYF,TGTGCCAGCAGCTTAGTTCTGGGAAGCTACGAGCAGTACTTC
.,TRBJ2-7,TRBV5-1,.,CASSSDSTYEQYF,TGCGCCAGCAGCTCGGACAGCACTTACGAGCAGTACTTC
.,TRBJ1-4,TRBV10-3,.,CAISEPRDEKLFF,TGTGCCATCAGTGAGCCGCGGGATGAAAAACTGTTTTTT
.,TRBJ2-5,TRBV2,.,CASSEGQGRGETQYF,TGTGCCAGCAGCGAGGGGCAGGGAAGAGGAGAGACCCAGTACTTC
TRBD1,TRBJ1-5,TRBV6-1,.,CASTRTGGNQPQHF,TGTGCCAGCACACGGACAGGGGGTAATCAGCCCCAGCATTTT
TRBD2,TRBJ2-1,TRBV6-6,.,CASSYSLAGGPEQFF,TGTGCCAGCAGTTACTCGCTGGCGGGAGGGCCCGAGCAGTTCTTC
.,TRBJ2-5,TRBV28,.,CASSGRSATQYF,TGTGCCAGCAGTGGGAGGTCGGCGACCCAGTACTTC
TRBD1,TRBJ2-1,TRBV7-9,.,CASSFRTGYTNEQFF,TGTGCCAGCAGCTTTAGGACAGGGTACACCAATGAGCAGTTCTTC
.,TRBJ2-5,TRBV2,few,CASRRIETQYF,TGTGCCAGCAGAAGGATAGAGACCCAGTACTTC
TRBD1,TRBJ2-7,TRBV9,.,CASSATGGAYEQYF,TGTGCCAGCAGCGCGACAGGGGGAGCCTACGAGCAGTACTTC
TRBD1,TRBJ2-5,TRBV2,.,CASSEEGRGRETQYF,TGTGCCAGCAGTGAAGAGGGCAGGGGGCGGGAGACCCAGTACTTC
.,TRBJ1-1,TRBV5-4,once,CASSLGSVKSNTEAFF,TGTGCCAGCAGCTTGGGGTCGGTTAAGTCGAACACTGAAGCTTTCTTT
.,TRBJ2-1,TRBV14,.,CASSQDRARNEQFF,TGTGCCAGCAGCCAAGACAGGGCGAGAAATGAGCAGTTCTTC
.,TRBJ2-1,TRBV5-1,few,CASSWGQYNEQFF,TGCGCCAGCAGCTGGGGCCAATACAATGAGCAGTTCTTC
TRBD2,TRBJ2-3,TRBV5-1,.,CASNLAGGSTDTQYF,TGCGCCAGCAATCTGGCGGGAGGCAGCACAGATACGCAGTATTTT
TRBD1,TRBJ2-5,TRBV18,.,CASSQGAVETQYF,TGTGCCAGCTCACAGGGGGCGGTGGAGACCCAGTACTTC
TRBD2,TRBJ2-2,TRBV18,.,CASSPGLSGANTGELFF,TGTGCCAGCTCACCAGGGTTGAGCGGGGCGAACACCGGGGAGCTGTTTTTT
.,TRBJ2-3,TRBV5-1,few,CASSLDLLLTDTQYF,TGCGCCAGCAGCTTGGACTTACTCCTCACAGATACGCAGTATTTT
.,TRBJ1-2,TRBV9,many,CASSVHGYTF,TGTGCCAGCAGCGTGCACGGCTACACCTTC
TRBD1,TRBJ2-5,TRBV10-3,.,CAISGRQGVGETQYF,TGTGCCATCAGTGGGCGACAGGGGGTAGGGGAGACCCAGTACTTC
TRBD1,TRBJ1-5,TRBV7-2,.,CASSLGQAPQHF,TGTGCCAGCAGCTTGGGACAGGCGCCCCAGCATTTT
.,TRBJ1-1,TRBV7-2,.,CASSRDSGVNTEAFF,TGTGCCAGCAGCCGGGACTCAGGAGTGAACACTGAAGCTTTCTTT